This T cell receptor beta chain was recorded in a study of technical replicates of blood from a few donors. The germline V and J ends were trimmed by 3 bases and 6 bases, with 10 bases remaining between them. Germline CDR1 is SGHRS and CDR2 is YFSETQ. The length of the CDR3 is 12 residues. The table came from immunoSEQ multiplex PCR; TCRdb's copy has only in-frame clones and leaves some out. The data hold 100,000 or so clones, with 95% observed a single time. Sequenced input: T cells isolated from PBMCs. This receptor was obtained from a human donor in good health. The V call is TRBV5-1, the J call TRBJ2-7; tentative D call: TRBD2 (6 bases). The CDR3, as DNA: TGCGCCAGCAGCTCAAACGGGGGCGAGCAGTACTTC. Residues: CASSSNGGEQYF.